The subject of this entry is one T cell receptor (beta chain). Under the authors' procedure: Amplification from reference gene primers served as the basis for estimated nucleated cell counts. Repertoires were generated with immunoSEQ multiplex PCR, while TCRdb's copy carries only in-frame clones and drops some. The V and J calls and the clone size are those of that table, but D and trimming were determined from the DNA. The sample lists over 85,000 clones; about nine tenths were seen once. The source of the sample is a study of blood T cell repertoires in COVID-19. Seattle-derived patients entered the study during active infection and were followed longitudinally. Sequenced: peripheral blood. The clonotype comes from a woman between 50 and 59 years old with COVID-19, enrolled during active disease.

The CDR3 DNA sequence: TGTGCCAGCAGTTACTCGAACAGCCCGAACACTGAAGCTTTCTTT. The encoded protein is CASSYSNSPNTEAFF. The chain carries TRBV6-5 and TRBJ1-1; D gene uncertain. Germline assignment: CDR1 MNHEY and CDR2 SVGAGI. The V and J ends lost 0 bases and 1 base respectively, with 9 bases between them. This CDR3 contains 15 residues.